These 10 T cell receptor beta chains share one sample of origin, sequenced in a study of CD8 T cells in ankylosing spondylitis. Whole-study findings and limits: One TCR beta motif, made up of roughly eight highly homologous variants, appeared characteristic of ankylosing spondylitis blood.

TCRdb re-called the 5' RACE reads with MiXCR, one entry per CDR3 protein. The repertoire has 400,000 or so distinct CDR3 sequences, roughly a quarter of them found once; the top ten carry roughly 1%. Antigens of these TCRs are unknown. Sequencing was performed on blood, either unsorted or a sorted T cell fraction (not recorded which). The origin of the receptors is a male donor with ankylosing spondylitis.

The rearrangement links TRBV6-1 to TRBJ2-3; D ambiguous. In germline, CDR1 is MNHNS, CDR2 SASEGT. The CDR3 contains 13 residues. With 8 bases removed from V and 0 bases from J, the gap between germline ends came to 9 bases. CDR3: CASGVDSTDTQYF. The CDR3 DNA sequence: TGTGCCAGCGGAGTGGACAGCACAGATACGCAGTATTTT.

The CDR3 DNA reads TGTGCCAGCAGCTTCTATGGCGCCCCCGGGGACAATGAGCAGTTCTTC. The encoded protein is CASSFYGAPGDNEQFF. V is TRBV11-3 and J is TRBJ2-1; tentative D call: TRBD2 (5 bases). The CDR3 length is 16 residues. CDR1 and CDR2 (germline): SGHNT, YENEEA. Trimming removed 3 bases at V and 5 bases at J, with 17 bases between.

This clonotype was observed once. This chain connects TRBV12-3 or TRBV12-4 to TRBJ2-1; 9 positions agree with TRBD1. The CDR3 is 14 residues long. The V gene end was trimmed by 5 bases and the J gene end by 10 bases; junction bases not matched to a gene: 9. The CDR3 reads CASSQNTGGEEQFF. The CDR3 DNA sequence: TGTGCCAGCAGTCAAAACACAGGGGGCGAGGAGCAGTTCTTC.

This clonotype was counted only a few times. V usage is TRBV3-1 and J usage is TRBJ2-2; D gene unclear. Trimming took 6 bases from V and 8 from J, leaving 10 bases between them. Germline loops: CDR1 LGHDT, CDR2 YNNKEL (reference sequence). The CDR3 length is 12 residues. CDR3 nucleotides: TGTGCCAGCAGTCTGACCCTTGGGGAGCTGTTTTTT. Its translation: CASSLTLGELFF.

This chain joins TRBV3-1 and TRBJ1-1; D is unclear. This CDR3 is 15 amino acids long. Germline-derived CDR1 and CDR2 are LGHDT and YNNKEL (reference sequence). With 6 bases removed from V and 3 bases from J, the gap between germline ends came to 17 bases. CDR3 amino acids: CASSRRPSGDTEAFF. CDR3 coding DNA: TGTGCCAGCAGTCGTCGCCCGTCCGGGGACACTGAAGCTTTCTTT.

This clonotype was seen repeatedly, ten times or more. The chain recombines TRBV20-1 with TRBJ2-5; 10 positions match TRBD2. This CDR3 spans 23 amino acids. After removal of 0 bases from V and 3 bases from J, the junction contained 28 bases not matched to a gene. Looked up from germline, CDR1 is DFQATT and CDR2 is SNEGSKA (reference sequence). Here the CDR3 reads CSARDLLRHRERGLADGKETQYF. As DNA, the CDR3 is TGCAGTGCTAGAGATCTTTTGAGGCACAGGGAGCGAGGACTAGCGGATGGTAAAGAGACCCAGTACTTC.

This clonotype was seen a handful of times. The V call is TRBV5-4, the J call TRBJ2-2, with 13 positions matching TRBD2. Germline CDR1 reads SGHNT; CDR2 reads YYREEE (reference sequence). This CDR3 has 19 amino acids. The ends lost 1 base at V and 7 bases at J; junction bases unmatched: 13. CDR3 in amino acids: CASSLRRTSGSPKSGELFF. Written as DNA, the CDR3 is TGTGCCAGCAGCTTGAGGCGGACTAGCGGGAGCCCCAAGAGCGGGGAGCTGTTTTTT. Supplemented by reference TRBV5-4 and TRBJ2-2, the full variable domain reads ETGVTQSPTHLIKTRGQQVTLRCSSQSGHNTVSWYQQALGQGPQFIFQYYREEENGRGNFPPRFSGLQFPNYSSELNVNALELDDSALYLCASSLRRTSGSPKSGELFFGEGSRLTVL.

This clonotype has a count of ten or more. The rearrangement uses TRBV29-1 and TRBJ2-1, with 11 nucleotides matching TRBD2. With 3 bases clipped from V and 3 bases from J, the junction kept 7 bases outside the gene matches. The CDR3 contains 16 residues. In germline, CDR1 is SQVTM, CDR2 ANQGSEA. DNA of the CDR3: TGCAGCGTTGAGACGGGACTAGCGGACAGCTACAATGAGCAGTTCTTC. Translated: CSVETGLADSYNEQFF.

The genes are TRBV3-1 and TRBJ1-1; D is ambiguous. CDR3 size: 14 residues. V lost 4 bases and J lost 4, with 13 bases in between. Germline-derived CDR1 and CDR2 are LGHDT and YNNKEL (reference sequence). In nucleotides, the CDR3 is TGTGCCAGCAGCCTATGGACGGCTACCACTGAAGCTTTCTTT. Translated, it gives CASSLWTATTEAFF.

V and J are TRBV20-1 and TRBJ2-1; 13 bases fit TRBD2. CDR1 is DFQATT and CDR2 is SNEGSKA in the germline V gene (reference sequence). This CDR3 comprises 15 residues. The V gene end was trimmed by 1 base and the J gene end by 5 bases; junction bases not matched to a gene: 2. The DNA of the CDR3 is TGCAGTGCTAGAGTAGGACTAGCGGGAGACAATGAGCAGTTCTTC. Its protein is CSARVGLAGDNEQFF.